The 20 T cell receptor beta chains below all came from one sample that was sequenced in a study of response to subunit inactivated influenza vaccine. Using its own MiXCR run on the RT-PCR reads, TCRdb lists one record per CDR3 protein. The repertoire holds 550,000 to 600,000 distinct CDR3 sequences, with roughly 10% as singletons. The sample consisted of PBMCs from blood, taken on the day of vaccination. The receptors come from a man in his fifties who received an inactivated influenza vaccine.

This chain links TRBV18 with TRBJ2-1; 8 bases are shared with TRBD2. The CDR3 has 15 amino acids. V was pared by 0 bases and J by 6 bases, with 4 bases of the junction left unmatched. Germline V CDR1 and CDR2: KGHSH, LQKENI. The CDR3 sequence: CASSPPGTSGNEQFF. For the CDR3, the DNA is TGTGCCAGCTCACCACCGGGCACTAGCGGCAATGAGCAGTTCTTC. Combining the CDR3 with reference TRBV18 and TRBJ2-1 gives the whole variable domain NAGVMQNPRHLVRRRGQEARLRCSPMKGHSHVYWYRQLPEEGLKFMVYLQKENIIDESGMPKERFSAEFPKEGPSILRIQQVVRGDSAAYFCASSPPGTSGNEQFFGPGTRLTVL.

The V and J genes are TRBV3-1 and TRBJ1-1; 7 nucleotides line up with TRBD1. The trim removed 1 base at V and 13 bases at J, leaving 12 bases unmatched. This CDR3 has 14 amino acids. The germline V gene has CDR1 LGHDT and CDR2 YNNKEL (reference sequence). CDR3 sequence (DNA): TGTGCCAGCAGCCAAGGACAGGGTAGGATGGCTGATTTCTTT. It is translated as CASSQGQGRMADFF.

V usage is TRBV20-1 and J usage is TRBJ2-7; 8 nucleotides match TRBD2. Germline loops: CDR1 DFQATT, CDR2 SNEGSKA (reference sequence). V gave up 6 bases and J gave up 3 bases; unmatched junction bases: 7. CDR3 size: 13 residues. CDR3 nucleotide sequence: TGCAGTGCAAAAACCGGGACTAGCTACGAGCAGTACTTC. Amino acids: CSAKTGTSYEQYF.

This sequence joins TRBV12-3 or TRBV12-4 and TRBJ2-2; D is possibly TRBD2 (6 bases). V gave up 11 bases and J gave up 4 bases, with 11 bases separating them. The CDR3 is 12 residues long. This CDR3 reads CAGGRVTGELFF. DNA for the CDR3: TGTGCCGGAGGGCGGGTCACCGGGGAGCTGTTTTTT.

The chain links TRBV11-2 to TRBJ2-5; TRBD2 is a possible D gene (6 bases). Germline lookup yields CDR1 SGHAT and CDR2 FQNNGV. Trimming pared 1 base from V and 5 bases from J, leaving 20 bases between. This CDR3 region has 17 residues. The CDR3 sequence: CASSLVSFWGTGETQYF. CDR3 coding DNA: TGTGCCAGCAGCTTAGTTTCATTTTGGGGGACTGGGGAGACCCAGTACTTC. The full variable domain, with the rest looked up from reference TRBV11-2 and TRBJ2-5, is EAGVAQSPRYKIIEKRQSVAFWCNPISGHATLYWYQQILGQGPKLLIQFQNNGVVDDSQLPKDRFSAERLKGVDSTLKIQPAKLEDSAVYLCASSLVSFWGTGETQYFGPGTRLLVL.

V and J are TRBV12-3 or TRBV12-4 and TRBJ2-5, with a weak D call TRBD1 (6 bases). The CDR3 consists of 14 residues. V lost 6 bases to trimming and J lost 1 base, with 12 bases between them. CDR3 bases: TGTGCCAGCAGACCTTGGGGGCTCCAAGAGACCCAGTACTTC. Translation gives CASRPWGLQETQYF.

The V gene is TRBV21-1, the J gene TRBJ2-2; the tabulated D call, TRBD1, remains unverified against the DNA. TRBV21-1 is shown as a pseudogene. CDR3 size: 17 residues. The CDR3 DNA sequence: TGTGCCAGCAGCAAAACCTACCGAGGGGGCTGCACCGGGGAGCTGTTTTTT. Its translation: CASSKTYRGGCTGELFF.

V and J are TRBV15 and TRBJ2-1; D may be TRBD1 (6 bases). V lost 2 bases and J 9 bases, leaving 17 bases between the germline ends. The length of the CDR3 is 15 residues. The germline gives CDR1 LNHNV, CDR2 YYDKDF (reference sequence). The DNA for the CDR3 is TGTGCCACCAGCAGACCTACGGGACATAATACTGAGCAGTTCTTC. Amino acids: CATSRPTGHNTEQFF.

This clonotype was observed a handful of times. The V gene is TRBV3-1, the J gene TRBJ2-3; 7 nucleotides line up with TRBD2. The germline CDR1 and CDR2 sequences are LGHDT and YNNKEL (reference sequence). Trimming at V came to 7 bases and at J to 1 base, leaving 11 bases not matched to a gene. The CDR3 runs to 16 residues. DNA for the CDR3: TGTGCCAGCACCTCCGCCGGGACTACTCGCACAGATACGCAGTATTTT. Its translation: CASTSAGTTRTDTQYF.

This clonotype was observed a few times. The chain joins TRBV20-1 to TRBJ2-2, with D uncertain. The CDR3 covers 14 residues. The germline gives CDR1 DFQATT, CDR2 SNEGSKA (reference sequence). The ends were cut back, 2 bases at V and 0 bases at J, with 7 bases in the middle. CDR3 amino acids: CSARLQPNTGELFF. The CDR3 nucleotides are TGCAGTGCTAGACTACAGCCGAACACCGGGGAGCTGTTTTTT.

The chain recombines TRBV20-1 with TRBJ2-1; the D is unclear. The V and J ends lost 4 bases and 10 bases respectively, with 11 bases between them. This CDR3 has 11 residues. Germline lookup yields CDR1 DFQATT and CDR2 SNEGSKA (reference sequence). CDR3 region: CSAIPASEQFF. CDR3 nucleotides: TGCAGTGCTATCCCCGCTTCGGAGCAGTTCTTC.

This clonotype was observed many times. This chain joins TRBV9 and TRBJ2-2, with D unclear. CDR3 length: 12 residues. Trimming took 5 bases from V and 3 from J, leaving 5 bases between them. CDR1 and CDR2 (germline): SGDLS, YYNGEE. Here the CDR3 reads CASSGDTGELFF. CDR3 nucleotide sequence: TGTGCCAGCAGTGGTGACACCGGGGAGCTGTTTTTT.

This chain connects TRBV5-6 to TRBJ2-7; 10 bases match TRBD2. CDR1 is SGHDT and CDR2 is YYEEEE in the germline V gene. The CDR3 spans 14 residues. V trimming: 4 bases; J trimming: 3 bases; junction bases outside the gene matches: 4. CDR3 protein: CASSPGTSDYEQYF. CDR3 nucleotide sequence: TGTGCCAGCAGCCCCGGGACTAGCGACTACGAGCAGTACTTC.

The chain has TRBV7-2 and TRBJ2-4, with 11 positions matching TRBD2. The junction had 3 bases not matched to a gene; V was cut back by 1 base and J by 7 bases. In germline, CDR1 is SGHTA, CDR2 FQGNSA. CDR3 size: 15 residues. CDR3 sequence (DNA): TGTGCCAGCAGCTTAGGACTAGCGGGAATGAACATTCAGTACTTC. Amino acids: CASSLGLAGMNIQYF. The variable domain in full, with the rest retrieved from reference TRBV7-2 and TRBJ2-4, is GAGVSQSPSNKVTEKGKDVELRCDPISGHTALYWYRQSLGQGLEFLIYFQGNSAPDKSGLPSDRFSAERTGGSVSTLTIQRTQQEDSAVYLCASSLGLAGMNIQYFGAGTRLSVL.

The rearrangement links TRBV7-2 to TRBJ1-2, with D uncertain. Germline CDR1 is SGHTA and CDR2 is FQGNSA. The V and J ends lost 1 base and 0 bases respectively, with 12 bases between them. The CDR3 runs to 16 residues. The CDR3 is CASSLGFGRTNYGYTF. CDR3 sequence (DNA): TGTGCCAGCAGCTTAGGATTTGGCAGGACTAACTATGGCTACACCTTC.

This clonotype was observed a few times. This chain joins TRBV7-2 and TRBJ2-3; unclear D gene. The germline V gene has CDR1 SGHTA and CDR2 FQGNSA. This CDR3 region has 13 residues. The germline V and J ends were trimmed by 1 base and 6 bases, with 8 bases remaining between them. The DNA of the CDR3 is TGTGCCAGCAGCTTAGGGCCCCCCGATACGCAGTATTTT. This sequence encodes CASSLGPPDTQYF.

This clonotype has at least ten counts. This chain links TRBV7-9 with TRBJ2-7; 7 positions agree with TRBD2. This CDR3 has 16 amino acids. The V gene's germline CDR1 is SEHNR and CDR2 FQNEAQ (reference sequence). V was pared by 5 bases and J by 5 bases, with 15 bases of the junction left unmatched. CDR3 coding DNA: TGTGCCAGCAGCCCCCCCATGGGGGAGGGCGGCAACGAGCAGTACTTC. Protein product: CASSPPMGEGGNEQYF.

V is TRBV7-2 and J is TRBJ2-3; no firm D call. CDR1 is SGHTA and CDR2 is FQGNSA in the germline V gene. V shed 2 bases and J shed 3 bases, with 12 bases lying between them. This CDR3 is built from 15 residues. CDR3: CASSLRVRATDTQYF. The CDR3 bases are TGTGCCAGCAGCTTAAGGGTCCGCGCAACAGATACGCAGTATTTT.

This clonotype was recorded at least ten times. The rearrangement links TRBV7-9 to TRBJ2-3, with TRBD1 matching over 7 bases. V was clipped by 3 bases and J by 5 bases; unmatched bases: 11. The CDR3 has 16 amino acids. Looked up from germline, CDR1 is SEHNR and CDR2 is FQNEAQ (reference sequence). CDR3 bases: TGTGCCAGCAGCTTTGGTACAGGGGATGCGGGAGATACGCAGTATTTT. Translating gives CASSFGTGDAGDTQYF.

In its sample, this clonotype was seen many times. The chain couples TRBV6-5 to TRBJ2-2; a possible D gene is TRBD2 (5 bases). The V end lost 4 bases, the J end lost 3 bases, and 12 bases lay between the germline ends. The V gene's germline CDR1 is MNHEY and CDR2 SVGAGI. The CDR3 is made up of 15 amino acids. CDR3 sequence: CASSWRKTYTGELFF. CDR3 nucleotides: TGTGCCAGCAGTTGGAGGAAAACTTACACCGGGGAGCTGTTTTTT.